This is a list of T cell receptor beta chains from one sample in a study of blood T cell repertoires in COVID-19. Clones were read by immunoSEQ multiplex PCR, and TCRdb kept only the in-frame ones, dropping some. The data show 200,000 to 250,000 clones, around 80% seen once. Sequenced sample: peripheral blood. These receptors were obtained from a woman of 80 years or more with active or convalescent COVID-19. The CDR3 runs from the conserved cysteine through the conserved F or W. Fields, in order: J gene, D gene, clone size, V gene, CDR3 DNA, CDR3 protein. A D gene is named only where the DNA matches it firmly. Clone size appears in some rows only: once, few, many, or a class for an expanded clone.

TRBJ1-6,.,few,TRBV3-1/TRBV3-2,TGTGCCAGCAGCTTCACCGCCGAGGATTCACCCCTCCACTTT,CASSFTAEDSPLHF
TRBJ1-2,.,.,TRBV6-2/TRBV6-3,TGTGCCAGCAGTTACTACAGGGCGCAGAATTCCGGCTACACCTTC,CASSYYRAQNSGYTF
TRBJ2-1,TRBD2,few,TRBV3-1/TRBV3-2,TGTGCCAGCAGCCTACTAGCGGGAGGGCGGAATGAGCAGTTCTTC,CASSLLAGGRNEQFF
TRBJ2-7,TRBD2,.,TRBV28,TGTGCCAGCAGTTCAATCGGGGGGTTTAGCTCCTACGAGCAGTACTTC,CASSSIGGFSSYEQYF
TRBJ1-1,TRBD1,.,TRBV7-2,TGTGCCAGCAGCCCAGGGGGTTTTGGCACTGAAGCTTTCTTT,CASSPGGFGTEAFF
TRBJ1-2,.,.,TRBV12-3/TRBV12-4,TGTGCCAGCAGTTATATGCAGGGGAATGGCTACACCTTC,CASSYMQGNGYTF
TRBJ1-1,TRBD1,.,TRBV5-1,TGCGCCAGCAGCGTGGGGACAGGCCTCACTGAAGCTTTCTTT,CASSVGTGLTEAFF
TRBJ2-7,.,.,TRBV3-1/TRBV3-2,TGTGCCAGCAGCCAAACGACAGAATACTACGAGCAGTACTTC,CASSQTTEYYEQYF
TRBJ2-5,TRBD2,.,TRBV29-1,TGCAGCGCCGGCTACAGGCGACGGAGCGGGGGCCTCCGTGAGACCCAGTACTTC,CSAGYRRRSGGLRETQYF
TRBJ1-5,TRBD1,few,TRBV5-1,TGCGCCAGCAGCCCAGGACAGGGGGTAAATCAGCCCCAGCATTTT,CASSPGQGVNQPQHF
TRBJ2-3,TRBD2,.,TRBV5-6,TGTGCCAGCAGCGAATTGACTAGCGGGGGGATAGGTACGCAGTATTTT,CASSELTSGGIGTQYF
TRBJ2-1,TRBD2,.,TRBV11-1,TGTGCCAGCCTTGGAATAATCGGGAGGGCCAGGAATGAGCAGTTCTTC,CASLGIIGRARNEQFF
TRBJ1-2,TRBD1,.,TRBV12-3/TRBV12-4,TGTGCCAGCAGCCCCGGCAGGGGGCTTGGCTACACCTTC,CASSPGRGLGYTF
TRBJ2-7,.,.,TRBV6-2/TRBV6-3,TGTGCCAGCAGCCGTGCTGGGCTTTCCTACGAGCAGTACTTC,CASSRAGLSYEQYF
TRBJ1-2,TRBD1,few,TRBV5-1,TGCGCCAGCAGCAGGACAGGGGGCGACTATGGCTACACCTTC,CASSRTGGDYGYTF
TRBJ1-6,.,.,TRBV3-1/TRBV3-2,TGTGCCAGCCGCCCCACCGGGACTCGTAATTCACCCCTCCACTTT,CASRPTGTRNSPLHF
TRBJ2-6,TRBD1,.,TRBV9,TGTGCCAGCAGCGTAGAGGGACAGGGTAGTGGGGCCAACGTCCTGACTTTC,CASSVEGQGSGANVLTF
TRBJ2-5,.,.,TRBV27,TGTGCCAGCAGTTTCTCGGGGGAAGAGACCCAGTACTTC,CASSFSGEETQYF
TRBJ1-2,TRBD1,.,TRBV7-2,TGTGCCAGCACCTACTCCGCACAGGGGAACGGCTACACCTTC,CASTYSAQGNGYTF
TRBJ2-1,.,once,TRBV4-1,TGCGCCAGCAGCCAAGAAGGTCGGGGTTACAATGAGCAGTTCTTC,CASSQEGRGYNEQFF
TRBJ1-2,.,.,TRBV21-1,TGTGCCAGTACAGGTGTTGACTATGGCTACACCTTC,CASTGVDYGYTF
TRBJ2-7,.,once,TRBV6-2/TRBV6-3,TGTGCCAGCAGTTACGGAAACAGGGCCGAGCAGTACTTC,CASSYGNRAEQYF
TRBJ2-2,.,once,TRBV27,TGTGCCAGCAGTTTATACATGAACACCGGGGAGCTGTTTTTT,CASSLYMNTGELFF
TRBJ2-2,TRBD1,.,TRBV5-4,TGTGCCAGCAGCTTGGCGCCTGGACAGGGAGCTTTGACCGGGGAGCTGTTTTTT,CASSLAPGQGALTGELFF
TRBJ1-5,.,.,TRBV30,TGTGCCTGGGATACAGGGAGCAATCAGCCCCAGCATTTT,CAWDTGSNQPQHF
TRBJ2-7,TRBD2,few,TRBV4-1,TGCGCCAGCAGCCAAGCTTGGACTAGCGTCCCCTACGAGCAGTACTTC,CASSQAWTSVPYEQYF
TRBJ2-2,.,.,TRBV5-8,TGTGCCAGCAGCCCACGTGGGCACTCGAACACCGGGGAGCTGTTTTTT,CASSPRGHSNTGELFF
TRBJ1-2,TRBD1,.,TRBV25-1,TGTGCCAGCAGCTACAGGGGAGCGGATGGCTACACCTTC,CASSYRGADGYTF
TRBJ2-3,TRBD2,once,TRBV2,TGTGCCAGCAGTGGGACTAGCGGTAGCACAGATACGCAGTATTTT,CASSGTSGSTDTQYF
TRBJ1-6,.,.,TRBV12-2,TGTGCAAGTCGCCAGAGCCGGGCACCCCTCCACTTT,CASRQSRAPLHF
TRBJ2-3,.,.,TRBV24-1,TGTGCCACCAGTGACCCTAATTGGGATACGCAGTATTTT,CATSDPNWDTQYF
TRBJ1-5,.,.,TRBV19,TGTGCCAGTAGTATGGCCGGGGGTTACCAGCCCCAGCATTTT,CASSMAGGYQPQHF
TRBJ2-3,TRBD1,once,TRBV29-1,TGCAGCGTTGAAGATAGGACAGGGCCGACAGATACGCAGTATTTT,CSVEDRTGPTDTQYF
TRBJ1-6,.,few,TRBV4-1,TGCGCCAGCAGCCGCACCCCAACAGGAAGTAATTCACCCCTCCACTTT,CASSRTPTGSNSPLHF
TRBJ2-1,.,.,TRBV7-2,TGTGCCAGCAGCTTGGCCAGCGGGCCATACAATGAGCAGTTCTTC,CASSLASGPYNEQFF
TRBJ1-1,TRBD1,.,TRBV20-1,TGCAGTGCTAGTATACAGGGGGCGAAGGCTGAAGCTTTCTTT,CSASIQGAKAEAFF
TRBJ1-1,.,.,TRBV30,.,CAWGSGTGGFF
TRBJ1-1,.,few,TRBV7-9,TGTGCCAGCAGCCGACAGGCTGAAGCTTTCTTT,CASSRQAEAFF
TRBJ2-3,.,.,TRBV7-3,TGTGCCAGCAGCTTGGCTAGCCGCACAGATACGCAGTATTTT,CASSLASRTDTQYF
TRBJ2-5,TRBD2,.,TRBV11-2,TGTGCCAGCAGCTTATCAGCGGGACTCGACCAGACCCAGTACTTC,CASSLSAGLDQTQYF
TRBJ1-1,TRBD1,.,TRBV28,TGTGCCAGCAGCTTAACAGGGGGTATAGGCACTGAAGCTTTCTTT,CASSLTGGIGTEAFF
TRBJ1-5,.,.,TRBV28,TGTGCCAGCAGCCCTCGAGAGAGCAATCAGCCCCAGCATTTT,CASSPRESNQPQHF
TRBJ1-2,.,.,TRBV6-5,TGTGCCAGCAGCACTTCAGGGCCCCATGGCTACACCTTC,CASSTSGPHGYTF
TRBJ1-6,TRBD1,.,TRBV7-6,TGTGCCAGCAGTCCAGACAGGGGGAAGAACTATAATTCACCCCTCCACTTT,CASSPDRGKNYNSPLHF
TRBJ2-7,.,.,TRBV12-3/TRBV12-4,TGTGCCAGCCCCTGGCACAGCTCCTACGAGCAGTACTTC,CASPWHSSYEQYF
TRBJ2-2,TRBD2,.,TRBV7-2,TGTGCCAGCAGCCCCCGCATGAGCGGGGGTGTCACCGGGGAGCTGTTTTTT,CASSPRMSGGVTGELFF